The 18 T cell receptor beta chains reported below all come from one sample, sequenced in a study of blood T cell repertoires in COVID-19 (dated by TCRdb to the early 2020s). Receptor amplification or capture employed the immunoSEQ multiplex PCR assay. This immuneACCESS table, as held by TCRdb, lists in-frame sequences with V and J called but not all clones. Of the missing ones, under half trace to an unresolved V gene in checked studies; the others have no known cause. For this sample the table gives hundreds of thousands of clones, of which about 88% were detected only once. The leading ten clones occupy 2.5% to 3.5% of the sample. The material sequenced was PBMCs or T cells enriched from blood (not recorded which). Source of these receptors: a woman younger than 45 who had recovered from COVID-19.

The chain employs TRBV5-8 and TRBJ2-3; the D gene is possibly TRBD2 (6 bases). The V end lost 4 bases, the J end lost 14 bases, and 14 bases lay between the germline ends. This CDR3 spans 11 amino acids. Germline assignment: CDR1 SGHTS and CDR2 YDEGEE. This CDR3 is CASSRELQVYF. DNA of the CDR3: TGTGCCAGCAGCCGGGAGCTTCAGGTGTATTTT. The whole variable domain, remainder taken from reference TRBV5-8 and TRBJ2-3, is EAGVTQSPTHLIKTRGQQATLRCSPISGHTSVYWYQQALGLGLQFLLWYDEGEERNRGNFPPRFSGRQFPNYSSELNVNALELEDSALYLCASSRELQVYFGPGTRLTVL.

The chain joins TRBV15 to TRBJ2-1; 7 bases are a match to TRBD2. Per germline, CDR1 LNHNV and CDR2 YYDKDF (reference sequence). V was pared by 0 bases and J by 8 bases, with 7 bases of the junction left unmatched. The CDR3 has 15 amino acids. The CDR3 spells CATSRDYGTKDEQFF. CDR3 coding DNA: TGTGCCACCAGCAGAGATTACGGGACTAAGGATGAGCAGTTCTTC.

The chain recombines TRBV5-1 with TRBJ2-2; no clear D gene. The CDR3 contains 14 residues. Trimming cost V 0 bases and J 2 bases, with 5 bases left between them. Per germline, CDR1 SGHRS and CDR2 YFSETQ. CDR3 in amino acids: CASSLVSNTGELFF. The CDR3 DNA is TGCGCCAGCAGCTTGGTTTCTAACACCGGGGAGCTGTTTTTT.

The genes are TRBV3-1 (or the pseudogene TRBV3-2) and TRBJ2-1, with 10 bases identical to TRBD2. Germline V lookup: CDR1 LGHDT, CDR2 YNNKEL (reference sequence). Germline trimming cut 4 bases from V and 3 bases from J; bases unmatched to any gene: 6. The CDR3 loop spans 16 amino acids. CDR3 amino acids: CASSLRGLANYNEQFF. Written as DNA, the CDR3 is TGTGCCAGCAGCCTTCGGGGACTAGCGAACTACAATGAGCAGTTCTTC.

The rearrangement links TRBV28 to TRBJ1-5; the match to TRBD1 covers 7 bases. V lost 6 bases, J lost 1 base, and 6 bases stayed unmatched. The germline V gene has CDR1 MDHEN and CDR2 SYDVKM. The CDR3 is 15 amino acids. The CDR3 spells CASREGTVSNQPQHF. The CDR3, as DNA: TGTGCCAGCAGGGAAGGGACAGTCAGCAATCAGCCCCAGCATTTT.

The CDR3 spells CASSQDGSSNQPQHF. In DNA, the CDR3 is TGTGCCAGCAGCCAAGATGGCAGTAGCAATCAGCCCCAGCATTTT. The V call is TRBV3-1 (or the pseudogene TRBV3-2), the J call TRBJ1-5; D remains unclear. V was clipped by 0 bases and J by 0 bases, with 6 bases between them. Germline loops: CDR1 LGHDT, CDR2 YNNKEL (reference sequence). The CDR3 sequence is 15 residues long.

The CDR3 nucleotides are TGTGCCAGCAGTCTACCCGGACGGGGGGCTAACACTGAAGCTTTCTTT. This sequence encodes CASSLPGRGANTEAFF. V is TRBV28 and J is TRBJ1-1; the D gene is possibly TRBD1 (6 bases). The V end was cut by 5 bases, the J end by 2 bases, with 18 bases between. This CDR3 is 16 amino acids long. Germline-derived CDR1 and CDR2 are MDHEN and SYDVKM.

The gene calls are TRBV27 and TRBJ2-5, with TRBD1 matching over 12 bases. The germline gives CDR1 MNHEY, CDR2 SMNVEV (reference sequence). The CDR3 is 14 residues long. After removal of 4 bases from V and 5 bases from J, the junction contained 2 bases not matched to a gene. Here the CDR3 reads CASSWDRGLETQYF. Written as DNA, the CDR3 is TGTGCCAGCAGTTGGGACAGGGGGCTTGAGACCCAGTACTTC.

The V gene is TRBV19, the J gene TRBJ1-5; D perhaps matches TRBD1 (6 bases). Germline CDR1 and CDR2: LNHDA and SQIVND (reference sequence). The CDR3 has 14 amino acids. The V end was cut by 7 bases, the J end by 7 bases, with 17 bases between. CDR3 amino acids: CASTKNQGYQPQHF. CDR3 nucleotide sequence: TGTGCCAGTACCAAAAACCAGGGGTACCAGCCCCAGCATTTT. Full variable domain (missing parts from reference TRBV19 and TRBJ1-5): DGGITQSPKYLFRKEGQNVTLSCEQNLNHDAMYWYRQDPGQGLRLIYYSQIVNDFQKGDIAEGYSVSREKKESFPLTVTSAQKNPTAFYLCASTKNQGYQPQHFGDGTRLSIL.

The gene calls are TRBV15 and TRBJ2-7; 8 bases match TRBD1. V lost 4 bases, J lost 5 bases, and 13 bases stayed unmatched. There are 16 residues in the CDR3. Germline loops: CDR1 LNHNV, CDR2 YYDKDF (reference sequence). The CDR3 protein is CATSTKGGQDPHEQYF. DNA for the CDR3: TGTGCCACCAGCACCAAGGGGGGACAGGACCCACACGAGCAGTACTTC.

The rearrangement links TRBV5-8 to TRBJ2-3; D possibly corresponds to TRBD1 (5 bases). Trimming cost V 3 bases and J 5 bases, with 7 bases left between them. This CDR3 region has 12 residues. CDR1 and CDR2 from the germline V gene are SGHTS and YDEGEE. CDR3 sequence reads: CASSSTGDTQYF. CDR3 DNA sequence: TGTGCCAGCAGCTCAACAGGAGATACGCAGTATTTT.

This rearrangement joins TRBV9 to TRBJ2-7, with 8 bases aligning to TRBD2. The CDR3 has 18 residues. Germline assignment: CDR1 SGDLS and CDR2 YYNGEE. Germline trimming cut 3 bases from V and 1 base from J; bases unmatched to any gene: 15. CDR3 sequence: CASSATTHTSGGSYEQYF. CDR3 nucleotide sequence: TGTGCCAGCAGCGCCACCACCCATACTAGCGGCGGATCCTACGAGCAGTACTTC.

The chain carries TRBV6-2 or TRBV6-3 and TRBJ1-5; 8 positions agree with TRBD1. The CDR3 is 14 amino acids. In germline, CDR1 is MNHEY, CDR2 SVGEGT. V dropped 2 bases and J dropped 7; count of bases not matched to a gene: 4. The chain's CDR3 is CASSYAGQGQPQHF. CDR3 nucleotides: TGTGCCAGCAGTTACGCCGGACAGGGCCAGCCCCAGCATTTT.

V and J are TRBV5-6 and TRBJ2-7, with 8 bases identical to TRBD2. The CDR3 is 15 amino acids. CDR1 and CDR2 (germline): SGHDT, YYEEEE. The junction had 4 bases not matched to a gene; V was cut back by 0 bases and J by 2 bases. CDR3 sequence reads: CASSLGASGPYEQYF. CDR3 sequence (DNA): TGTGCCAGCAGCTTGGGGGCTAGCGGGCCCTACGAGCAGTACTTC.

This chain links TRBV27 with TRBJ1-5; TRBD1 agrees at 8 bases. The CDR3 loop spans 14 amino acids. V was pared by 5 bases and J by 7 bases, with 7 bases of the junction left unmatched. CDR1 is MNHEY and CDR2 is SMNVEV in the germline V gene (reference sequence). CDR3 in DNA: TGTGCCAGCAGTCGCCAGGGGGCCGAGCAGCCCCAGCATTTT. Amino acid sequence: CASSRQGAEQPQHF.

CDR3 DNA: TGCGCCAGCAGCTTGGGGGGACAGGGATTATACGAGCAGTACTTC. Translation: CASSLGGQGLYEQYF. The chain is built from TRBV5-1 and TRBJ2-7; 9 bases match TRBD1. This CDR3 has 15 residues. The junction had 5 bases not matched to a gene; V was cut back by 0 bases and J by 4 bases. CDR1 and CDR2 (germline): SGHRS, YFSETQ.

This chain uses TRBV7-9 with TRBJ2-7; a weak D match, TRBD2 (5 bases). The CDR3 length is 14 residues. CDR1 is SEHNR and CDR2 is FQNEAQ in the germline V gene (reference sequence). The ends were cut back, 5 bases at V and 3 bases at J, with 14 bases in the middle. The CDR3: CASSPDPGDYEQYF. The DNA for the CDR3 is TGTGCCAGCAGCCCTGACCCCGGGGACTACGAGCAGTACTTC.

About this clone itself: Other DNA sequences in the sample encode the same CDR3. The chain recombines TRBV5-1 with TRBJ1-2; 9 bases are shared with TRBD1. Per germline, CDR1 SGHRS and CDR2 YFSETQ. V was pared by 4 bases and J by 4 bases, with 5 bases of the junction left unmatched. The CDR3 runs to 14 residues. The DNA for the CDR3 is TGCGCCAGCAGCCCAGGACAGGGGTCCTATGGCTACACCTTC. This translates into CASSPGQGSYGYTF.